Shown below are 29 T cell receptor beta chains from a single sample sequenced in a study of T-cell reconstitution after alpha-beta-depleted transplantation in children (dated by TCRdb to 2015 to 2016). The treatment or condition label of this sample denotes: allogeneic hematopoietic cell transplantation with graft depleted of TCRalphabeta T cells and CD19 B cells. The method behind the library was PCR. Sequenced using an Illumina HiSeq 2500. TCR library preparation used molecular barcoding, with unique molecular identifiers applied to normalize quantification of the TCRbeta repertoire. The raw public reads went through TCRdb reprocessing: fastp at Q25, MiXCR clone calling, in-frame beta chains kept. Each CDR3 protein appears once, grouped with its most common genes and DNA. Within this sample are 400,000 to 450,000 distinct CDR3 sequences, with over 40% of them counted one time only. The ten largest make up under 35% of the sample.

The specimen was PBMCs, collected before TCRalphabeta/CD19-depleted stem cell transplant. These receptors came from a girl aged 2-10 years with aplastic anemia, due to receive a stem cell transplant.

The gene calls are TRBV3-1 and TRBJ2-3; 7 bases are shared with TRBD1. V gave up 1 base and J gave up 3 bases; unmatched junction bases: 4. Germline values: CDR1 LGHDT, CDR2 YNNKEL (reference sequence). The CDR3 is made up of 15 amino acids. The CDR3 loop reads CASSQVQGRTDTQYF. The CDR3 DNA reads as TGTGCCAGCAGCCAAGTACAGGGGAGAACAGATACGCAGTATTTT.

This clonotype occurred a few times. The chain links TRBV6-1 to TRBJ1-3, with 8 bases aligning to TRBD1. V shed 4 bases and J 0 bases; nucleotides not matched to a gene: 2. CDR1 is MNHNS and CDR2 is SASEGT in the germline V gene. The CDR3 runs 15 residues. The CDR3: CASSVGQGSGNTIYF. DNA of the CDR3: TGTGCCAGCAGTGTCGGACAGGGCTCTGGAAACACCATATATTTT.

CDR3 bases: TGTGCCAGCAGTTTACCAGGGGGCGACGGCTACACCTTC. Protein: CASSLPGGDGYTF. V and J are TRBV27 and TRBJ1-2, with 8 bases identical to TRBD1. Germline V gene lookup returns CDR1 MNHEY and CDR2 SMNVEV (reference sequence). J was trimmed by 8 bases and V by 2 bases; bases with no gene match: 4. The CDR3 covers 13 residues.

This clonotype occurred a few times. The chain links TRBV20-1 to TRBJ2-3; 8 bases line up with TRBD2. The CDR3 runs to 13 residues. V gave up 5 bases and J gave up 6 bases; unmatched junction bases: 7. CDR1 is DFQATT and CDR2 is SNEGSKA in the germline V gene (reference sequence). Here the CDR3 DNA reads TGCAGTGCTCGGGTAGCGGGGCAGGATACGCAGTATTTT. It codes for CSARVAGQDTQYF.

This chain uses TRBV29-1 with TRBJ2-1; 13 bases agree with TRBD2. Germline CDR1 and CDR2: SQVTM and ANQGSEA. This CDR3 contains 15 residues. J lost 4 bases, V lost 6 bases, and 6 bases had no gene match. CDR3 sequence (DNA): TGCAGCGTCCGGACTAGCGGGAGAGTTTACAATGAGCAGTTCTTC. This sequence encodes CSVRTSGRVYNEQFF.

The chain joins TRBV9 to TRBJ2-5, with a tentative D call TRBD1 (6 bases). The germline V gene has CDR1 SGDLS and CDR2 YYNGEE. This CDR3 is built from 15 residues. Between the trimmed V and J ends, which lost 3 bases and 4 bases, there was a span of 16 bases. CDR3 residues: CASSAHPTGGETQYF. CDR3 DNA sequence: TGTGCCAGCAGCGCTCACCCGACAGGAGGAGAGACCCAGTACTTC.

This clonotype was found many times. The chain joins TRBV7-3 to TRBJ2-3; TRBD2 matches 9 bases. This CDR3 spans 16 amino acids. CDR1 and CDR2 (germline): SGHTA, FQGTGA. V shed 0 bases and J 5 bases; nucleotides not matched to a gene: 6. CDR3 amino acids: CASSLTSGSGVDTQYF. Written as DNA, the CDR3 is TGTGCCAGCAGCTTAACTAGCGGGAGCGGTGTAGATACGCAGTATTTT.

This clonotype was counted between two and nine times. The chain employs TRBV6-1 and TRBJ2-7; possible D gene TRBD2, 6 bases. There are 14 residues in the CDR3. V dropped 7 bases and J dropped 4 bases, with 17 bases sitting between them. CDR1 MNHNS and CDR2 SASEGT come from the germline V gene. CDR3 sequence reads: CASTNGQGGYEQYF. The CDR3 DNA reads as TGTGCCAGCACCAACGGGCAGGGAGGATACGAGCAGTACTTC.

As DNA, the CDR3 is TGTGCCAGCAGCGAGAAGCATAGGTGGGAGGATTCGCGTGAGCAGTACTTC. Its protein product is CASSEKHRWEDSREQYF. The chain links TRBV7-2 to TRBJ2-7; TRBD2 might be the D (6 bases). The CDR3 runs to 17 residues. Deletions cut 5 bases from V and 7 bases from J, with 27 bases between. Germline loops: CDR1 SGHTA, CDR2 FQGNSA.

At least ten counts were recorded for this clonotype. DNA of the CDR3: TGTGCCAGCAGCCAGGAGGGGACTGAAGCTTTCTTT. It yields the protein CASSQEGTEAFF. The chain is built from TRBV7-9 and TRBJ1-1; TRBD1 is a possible D gene (5 bases). The CDR3 is made up of 12 amino acids. V lost 5 bases and J 5 bases, leaving 9 bases between the germline ends. In germline, CDR1 is SEHNR, CDR2 FQNEAQ (reference sequence).

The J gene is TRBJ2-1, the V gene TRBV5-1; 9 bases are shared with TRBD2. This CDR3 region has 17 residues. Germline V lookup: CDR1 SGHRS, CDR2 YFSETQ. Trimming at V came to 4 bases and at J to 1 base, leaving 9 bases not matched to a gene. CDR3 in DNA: TGCGCCAGCAGCGCCACTAGCGGGCCCCCTTCCTACAATGAGCAGTTCTTC. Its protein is CASSATSGPPSYNEQFF.

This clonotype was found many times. CDR3: CASSSRGRDREQFF. For the CDR3, the DNA is TGTGCCAGCAGCTCTAGGGGGCGGGATAGAGAGCAGTTCTTC. The chain is built from TRBV7-6 and TRBJ2-1; possibly TRBD1 for D (7 bases). This CDR3 has 14 amino acids. Per the germline V gene, CDR1 is SGHVS and CDR2 is FNYEAQ. Trimming took off 4 bases at V and 10 bases at J, with 17 bases between the two ends. The full variable domain, completed using reference TRBV7-6 and TRBJ2-1, is GAGVSQSPRYKVTKRGQDVALRCDPISGHVSLYWYRQALGQGPEFLTYFNYEAQQDKSGLPNDRFSAERPEGSISTLTIQRTEQRDSAMYRCASSSRGRDREQFFGPGTRLTVL.

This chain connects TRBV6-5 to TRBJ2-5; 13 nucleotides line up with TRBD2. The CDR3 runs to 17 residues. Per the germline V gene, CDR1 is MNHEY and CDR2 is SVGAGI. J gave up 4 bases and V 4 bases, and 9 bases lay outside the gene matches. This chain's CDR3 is CASSLTRGLAGAETQYF. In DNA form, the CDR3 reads TGTGCCAGCAGTTTAACCCGAGGACTAGCGGGGGCAGAGACCCAGTACTTC.

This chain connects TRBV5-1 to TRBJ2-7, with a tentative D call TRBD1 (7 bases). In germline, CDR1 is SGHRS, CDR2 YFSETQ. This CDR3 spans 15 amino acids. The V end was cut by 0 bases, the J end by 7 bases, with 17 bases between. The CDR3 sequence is CASSLVLTGAGEQYF. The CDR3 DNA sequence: TGCGCCAGCAGCTTGGTACTTACAGGGGCGGGGGAGCAGTACTTC. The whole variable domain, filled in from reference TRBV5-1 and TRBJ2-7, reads KAGVTQTPRYLIKTRGQQVTLSCSPISGHRSVSWYQQTPGQGLQFLFEYFSETQRNKGNFPGRFSGRQFSNSRSEMNVSTLELGDSALYLCASSLVLTGAGEQYFGPGTRLTVT.

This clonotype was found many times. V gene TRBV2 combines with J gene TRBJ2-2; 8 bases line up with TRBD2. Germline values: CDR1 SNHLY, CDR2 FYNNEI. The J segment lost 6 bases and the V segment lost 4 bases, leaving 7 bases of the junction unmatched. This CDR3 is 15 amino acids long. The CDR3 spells CASSVREVLPGELFF. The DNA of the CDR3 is TGTGCCAGCAGTGTGCGGGAGGTGCTCCCCGGGGAGCTGTTTTTT. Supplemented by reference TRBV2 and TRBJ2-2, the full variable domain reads EPEVTQTPSHQVTQMGQEVILRCVPISNHLYFYWYRQILGQKVEFLVSFYNNEISEKSEIFDDQFSVERPDGSNFTLKIRSTKLEDSAMYFCASSVREVLPGELFFGEGSRLTVL.

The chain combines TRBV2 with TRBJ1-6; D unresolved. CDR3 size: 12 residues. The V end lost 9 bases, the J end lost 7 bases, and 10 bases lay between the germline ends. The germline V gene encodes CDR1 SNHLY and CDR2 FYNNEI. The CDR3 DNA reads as TGTGCCAGGAACAGTCCGAATTCACCCCTCCACTTT. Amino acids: CARNSPNSPLHF.

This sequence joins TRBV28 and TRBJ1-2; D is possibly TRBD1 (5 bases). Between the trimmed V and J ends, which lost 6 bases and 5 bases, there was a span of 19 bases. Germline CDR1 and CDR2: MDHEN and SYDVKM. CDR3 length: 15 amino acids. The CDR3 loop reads CASRPPLGAGYGYTF. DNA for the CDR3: TGTGCCAGCAGACCCCCACTAGGGGCGGGATATGGCTACACCTTC.

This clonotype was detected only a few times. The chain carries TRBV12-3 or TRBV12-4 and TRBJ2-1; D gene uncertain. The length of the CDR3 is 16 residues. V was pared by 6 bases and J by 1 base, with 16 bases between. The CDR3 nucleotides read TGTGCCAGCAGGCATGGTGCGGTAGGGTCCTACAATGAGCAGTTCTTC. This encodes CASRHGAVGSYNEQFF.

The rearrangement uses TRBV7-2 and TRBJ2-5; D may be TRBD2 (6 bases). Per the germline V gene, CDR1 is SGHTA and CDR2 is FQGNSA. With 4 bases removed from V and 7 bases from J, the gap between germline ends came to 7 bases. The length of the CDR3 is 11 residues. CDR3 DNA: TGTGCCAGCAGCTACGGGGGGACCCAGTACTTC. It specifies CASSYGGTQYF.

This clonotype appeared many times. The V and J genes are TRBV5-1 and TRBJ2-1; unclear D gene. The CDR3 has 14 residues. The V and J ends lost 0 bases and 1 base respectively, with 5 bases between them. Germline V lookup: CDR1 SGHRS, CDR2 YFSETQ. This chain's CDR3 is CASSLEQSYNEQFF. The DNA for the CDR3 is TGCGCCAGCAGCTTGGAACAGTCCTACAATGAGCAGTTCTTC. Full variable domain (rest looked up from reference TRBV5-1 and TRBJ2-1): KAGVTQTPRYLIKTRGQQVTLSCSPISGHRSVSWYQQTPGQGLQFLFEYFSETQRNKGNFPGRFSGRQFSNSRSEMNVSTLELGDSALYLCASSLEQSYNEQFFGPGTRLTVL.

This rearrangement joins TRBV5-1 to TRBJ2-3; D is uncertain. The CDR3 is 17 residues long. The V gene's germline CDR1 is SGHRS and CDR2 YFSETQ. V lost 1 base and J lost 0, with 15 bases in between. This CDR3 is CASSLSALHTSTDTQYF. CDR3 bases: TGCGCCAGCAGCTTGTCGGCGCTCCATACTAGCACAGATACGCAGTATTTT.

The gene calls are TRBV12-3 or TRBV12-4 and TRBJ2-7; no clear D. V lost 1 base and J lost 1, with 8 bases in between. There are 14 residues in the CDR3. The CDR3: CASSLDGVSYEQYF. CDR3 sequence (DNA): TGTGCCAGCAGTTTAGATGGCGTATCCTACGAGCAGTACTTC.

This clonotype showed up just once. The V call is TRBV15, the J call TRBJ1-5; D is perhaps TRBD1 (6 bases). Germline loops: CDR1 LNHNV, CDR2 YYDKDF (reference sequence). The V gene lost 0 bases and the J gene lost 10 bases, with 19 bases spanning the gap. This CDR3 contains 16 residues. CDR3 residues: CATSRDTSAGDGPQHF. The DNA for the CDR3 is TGTGCCACCAGCAGAGATACCTCGGCAGGGGATGGTCCCCAGCATTTT.

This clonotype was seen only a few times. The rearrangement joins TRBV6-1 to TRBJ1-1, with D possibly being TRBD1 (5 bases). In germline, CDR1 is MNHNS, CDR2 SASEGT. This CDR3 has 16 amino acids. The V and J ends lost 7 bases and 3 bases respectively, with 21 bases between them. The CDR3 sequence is CASTSQGAGDHTEAFF. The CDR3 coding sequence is TGTGCCAGCACATCCCAGGGAGCGGGGGACCACACTGAAGCTTTCTTT.

CDR3 in DNA: TGTGCCAGCAGTTTACACGGGGCTAATCAGCCCCAGCATTTT. Translated, it gives CASSLHGANQPQHF. J is TRBJ1-5 and V is TRBV27; TRBD1 might be the D (5 bases). The CDR3 extends over 14 amino acids. V shed 2 bases and J shed 4 bases, with 9 bases lying between them. The germline CDR1 and CDR2 sequences are MNHEY and SMNVEV (reference sequence).

CDR3 amino acids: CASSNGRASGNTIYF. CDR3 bases: TGCGCCAGCAGCAACGGCAGGGCCTCTGGAAACACCATATATTTT. The rearrangement links TRBV5-1 to TRBJ1-3, with D tentatively TRBD1 (5 bases). The CDR3 extends over 15 amino acids. V lost 4 bases, J lost 0 bases, and 11 bases lay in between. CDR1 and CDR2 (germline): SGHRS, YFSETQ.

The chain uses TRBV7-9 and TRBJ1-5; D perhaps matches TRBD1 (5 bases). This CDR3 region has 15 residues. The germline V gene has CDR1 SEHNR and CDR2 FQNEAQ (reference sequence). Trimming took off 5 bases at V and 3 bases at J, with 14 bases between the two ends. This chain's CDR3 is CASSPGRGLNQPQHF. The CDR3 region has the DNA TGTGCCAGCAGCCCCGGGAGGGGCCTCAATCAGCCCCAGCATTTT.

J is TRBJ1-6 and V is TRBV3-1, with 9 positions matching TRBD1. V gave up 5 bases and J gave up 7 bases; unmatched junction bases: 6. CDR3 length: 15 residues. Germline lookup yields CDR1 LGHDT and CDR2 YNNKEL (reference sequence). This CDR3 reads CASSSRDRVNSPLHF. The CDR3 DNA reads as TGTGCCAGCAGCTCACGGGACAGGGTCAATTCACCCCTCCACTTT. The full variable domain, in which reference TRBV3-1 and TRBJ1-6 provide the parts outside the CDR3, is DTAVSQTPKYLVTQMGNDKSIKCEQNLGHDTMYWYKQDSKKFLKIMFSYNNKELIINETVPNRFSPKSPDKAHLNLHINSLELGDSAVYFCASSSRDRVNSPLHFGNGTRLTVT.

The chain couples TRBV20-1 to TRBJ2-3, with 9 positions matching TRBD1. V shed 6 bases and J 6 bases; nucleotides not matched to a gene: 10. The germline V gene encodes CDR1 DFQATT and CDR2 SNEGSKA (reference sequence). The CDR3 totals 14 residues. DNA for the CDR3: TGCAGTGCGTACCGGGACAGGGCCCCGGATACGCAGTATTTT. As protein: CSAYRDRAPDTQYF.